The 11 T cell receptor beta chains below come from one sample, sequenced in a study of blood T cell repertoires in COVID-19. Measured with immunoSEQ multiplex PCR; TCRdb has only the in-frame clones, and not every one. The sample shows some 290,000 clones, 85% to 95% of them seen only once. Sequenced: PBMCs or T cells enriched from blood (not recorded which). All receptors come from a woman aged 30 to 39 who had been exposed to COVID-19.

J is TRBJ1-3 and V is TRBV5-1, with 7 bases identical to TRBD1. V lost 4 bases and J lost 8; bases outside the gene matches: 6. The CDR3 loop spans 13 amino acids. Germline loops: CDR1 SGHRS, CDR2 YFSETQ. The chain's CDR3 is CASSPRQGDTIYF. The DNA of the CDR3 is TGCGCCAGCAGCCCCCGTCAGGGGGACACCATATATTTT.

The J gene is TRBJ1-2, the V gene TRBV4-2; possible D gene TRBD1, 5 bases. V lost 4 bases to trimming and J lost 0 bases, with 15 bases between them. This CDR3 spans 16 amino acids. The germline CDR1 and CDR2 sequences are LGHNA and YNFKEQ. The CDR3 nucleotides are TGTGCCAGCAGCCTTTCCAGGACACACCCTAACTATGGCTACACCTTC. This codes for CASSLSRTHPNYGYTF.

V usage is TRBV19 and J usage is TRBJ1-3; 8 bases align to TRBD1. Germline assignment: CDR1 LNHDA and CDR2 SQIVND (reference sequence). The CDR3 runs to 12 residues. Trimming took 11 bases from V and 3 from J; bases not matched to a gene: 3. The CDR3 protein is CAVGTGGNTIYF. CDR3 nucleotides: TGTGCCGTCGGGACAGGTGGAAACACCATATATTTT.

This sequence joins TRBV6-5 and TRBJ2-7; 7 nucleotides line up with TRBD2. V dropped 6 bases and J dropped 3; count of bases not matched to a gene: 8. Germline V gene data show CDR1 as MNHEY and CDR2 as SVGAGI. This CDR3 region has 14 residues. For the CDR3, the DNA is TGTGCCAGCAGCCGCGCGGGGGATCTCTACGAGCAGTACTTC. Translation gives CASSRAGDLYEQYF.

This clone came up once. V gene TRBV6-1 combines with J gene TRBJ1-5; D is ambiguous. The V gene's germline CDR1 is MNHNS and CDR2 SASEGT. The V and J ends lost 0 bases and 7 bases respectively, with 16 bases between them. The CDR3 extends over 16 amino acids. CDR3 sequence reads: CASSEAGGGRDQPQHF. The CDR3 DNA reads TGTGCCAGCAGTGAAGCTGGAGGAGGGCGAGACCAGCCCCAGCATTTT.

This clone was recorded only once. The chain recombines TRBV4-1 with TRBJ1-2; TRBD1 matches 7 bases. V was pared by 0 bases and J by 6 bases, with 7 bases of the junction left unmatched. The CDR3 has 15 residues. In germline, CDR1 is MGHRA, CDR2 YSYEKL. The chain's CDR3 is CASSQDKDRWNGYTF. CDR3 bases: TGCGCCAGCAGCCAAGACAAGGACAGGTGGAATGGCTACACCTTC.

The V and J genes are TRBV7-9 and TRBJ2-2, with D maybe TRBD1 (6 bases). CDR1 and CDR2 (germline): SEHNR, FQNEAQ (reference sequence). V lost 8 bases to trimming and J lost 5 bases, with 18 bases between them. The CDR3 loop spans 15 amino acids. DNA of the CDR3: TGTGCCAGCGGGCAGGGGTACCGAACAACCGGGGAGCTGTTTTTT. Protein product: CASGQGYRTTGELFF.

The genes are TRBV4-3 and TRBJ1-2; 8 positions match TRBD1. The J segment lost 4 bases and the V segment lost 4 bases, leaving 8 bases of the junction unmatched. The CDR3 length is 15 residues. Germline V gene sequence: CDR1 LGHNA, CDR2 YSLEER. The CDR3 spells CASSRRDRSFYGYTF. The CDR3 DNA reads TGCGCCAGCAGCCGCAGGGACAGGAGCTTCTATGGCTACACCTTC.

This chain joins TRBV5-1 and TRBJ1-1, with TRBD1 matching 8 bases. The germline gives CDR1 SGHRS, CDR2 YFSETQ. The CDR3 sequence is 14 residues long. Trimming removed 3 bases from V and 4 bases from J; junction bases left unmatched: 5. For the CDR3, the DNA is TGCGCCAGCAGCTGGACGACAGGGGTCACTGAAGCTTTCTTT. Translation gives CASSWTTGVTEAFF.

J is TRBJ2-1 and V is TRBV7-6, with 15 bases fitting TRBD2. V lost 2 bases and J lost 7; bases outside the gene matches: 3. Germline V gene data show CDR1 as SGHVS and CDR2 as FNYEAQ. The CDR3 contains 16 residues. This chain's CDR3 is CASSLTGLAGGNEQFF. As DNA, the CDR3 is TGTGCCAGCAGCTTAACTGGACTAGCGGGGGGGAATGAGCAGTTCTTC.

The V and J genes are TRBV5-1 and TRBJ1-1; tentatively, D is TRBD1 (5 bases). The CDR3 totals 15 residues. The germline V gene has CDR1 SGHRS and CDR2 YFSETQ. The V and J ends lost 0 bases and 1 base respectively, with 10 bases between them. The CDR3, as DNA: TGCGCCAGCAGCTTGGCCGGGCAGGGGAACACTGAAGCTTTCTTT. It is translated as CASSLAGQGNTEAFF.